Each of the 31 T cell receptor beta chains below was sequenced from the same sample in a study of CD8+ T cells in alopecia areata. Extracted RNA was reverse transcribed into cDNA, the sequencing template. Produced via immunoSEQ multiplex PCR; TCRdb's table is partial and in-frame only. Among about 90,000 clones listed, roughly 46% were seen once. Stated treatment: oral pan-JAK inhibitor, 5-10 mg twice daily. Sequencing used CD8+ T cells sorted from blood, obtained at week 24, from a patient treated with tofacitinib. Receptors originate from a human donor with alopecia areata.

The chain is built from TRBV4-3 and TRBJ2-1; the match to TRBD1 covers 8 bases. The V segment lost 1 base and the J segment 6 bases; nucleotides outside the gene matches: 8. Germline lookup yields CDR1 LGHNA and CDR2 YSLEER. The CDR3 runs 16 residues. CDR3 sequence: CASSQGMGQAANEQFF. In DNA, the CDR3 is TGCGCCAGCAGCCAAGGCATGGGACAGGCCGCCAATGAGCAGTTCTTC.

J is TRBJ2-7 and V is TRBV30; the D is unclear. CDR1 is GTSNPN, CDR2 SVGIG, per germline (reference sequence). V lost 4 bases to trimming and J lost 4 bases, with 17 bases between them. This CDR3 is built from 14 residues. CDR3 DNA: TGTGCCTGGACTTCGTATTGGGTATCGTACGAGCAGTACTTC. The encoded protein is CAWTSYWVSYEQYF.

V usage is TRBV4-1 and J usage is TRBJ2-7, with D perhaps matching TRBD1 or TRBD2 (5 bases each). The CDR3 is 17 residues long. Germline CDR1 is MGHRA and CDR2 is YSYEKL. Deletions cut 2 bases from V and 2 bases from J, with 19 bases between. As DNA, the CDR3 is TGCGCCAGCAGCCAAAAGAATCGTCCAGAGGGGCCCTACGAGCAGTACTTC. Residues: CASSQKNRPEGPYEQYF.

The V gene is TRBV19, the J gene TRBJ2-7; TRBD1 matches 9 bases. Germline CDR1 is LNHDA and CDR2 is SQIVND (reference sequence). J lost 2 bases, V lost 6 bases, and 11 bases had no gene match. This CDR3 has 16 residues. The CDR3 DNA reads TGTGCCAGTAGCCCCGCAAGGACAGGGGTGCCCTACGAGCAGTACTTC. This translates into CASSPARTGVPYEQYF.

V gene TRBV5-1 combines with J gene TRBJ2-7, with TRBD1 identical over 12 bases. J was trimmed by 7 bases and V by 4 bases; bases with no gene match: 9. The germline gives CDR1 SGHRS, CDR2 YFSETQ. CDR3 length: 15 amino acids. In DNA form, the CDR3 reads TGCGCCAGCAGCGACCCGGGACAGGGGGCGCGAGAGCAGTACTTC. It yields the protein CASSDPGQGAREQYF.

This clone was picked up a small number of times. The rearrangement joins TRBV18 to TRBJ2-1; maybe TRBD1 (6 bases). Germline V lookup: CDR1 KGHSH, CDR2 LQKENI. This CDR3 is built from 14 residues. The V and J ends lost 0 bases and 7 bases respectively, with 10 bases between them. This CDR3 reads CASSPPDSPNEQFF. The DNA for the CDR3 is TGTGCCAGCTCACCACCGGACAGCCCAAATGAGCAGTTCTTC.

The chain employs TRBV4-1 and TRBJ2-7, with TRBD1 identical over 8 bases. Germline CDR1 reads MGHRA; CDR2 reads YSYEKL. The CDR3 is 14 amino acids. The V gene end was trimmed by 4 bases and the J gene end by 5 bases; junction bases not matched to a gene: 7. CDR3 sequence: CASSPSQGADEQYF. CDR3 in DNA: TGCGCCAGCAGCCCTAGTCAGGGGGCCGACGAGCAGTACTTC.

This clone has more than one count but fewer than ten. The chain combines TRBV5-1 with TRBJ1-2; 7 bases agree with TRBD1. V dropped 6 bases and J dropped 4; count of bases not matched to a gene: 12. The CDR3 extends over 15 amino acids. CDR1 is SGHRS and CDR2 is YFSETQ in the germline V gene. The CDR3 nucleotides read TGCGCCAGCACCTTCTCATTGACAGGGACCTATGGCTACACCTTC. Protein sequence: CASTFSLTGTYGYTF.

This sequence joins TRBV16 and TRBJ1-1; D perhaps matches TRBD1 (5 bases). There are 15 residues in the CDR3. Trimming removed 6 bases from V and 5 bases from J, with 19 bases in between. The germline gives CDR1 KGHSY, CDR2 FQNENV. CDR3 nucleotides: TGTGCCAGCAGTCACTCCTCCGGGGGTGGGACTGAAGCTTTCTTT. It encodes CASSHSSGGGTEAFF.

This clone was detected a few times. The chain has TRBV6-6 and TRBJ1-1, with D uncertain. Germline values: CDR1 MNHNY, CDR2 SVGAGI (reference sequence). The CDR3 extends over 13 amino acids. V was pared by 7 bases and J by 5 bases, with 14 bases between. DNA of the CDR3: TGTGCCAGCAATTTGGGGAGAGAGACTGAAGCTTTCTTT. Residues: CASNLGRETEAFF.

The chain combines TRBV27 with TRBJ2-3, with D possibly being TRBD1 (6 bases). The ends were cut back, 2 bases at V and 4 bases at J, with 10 bases in the middle. Germline-derived CDR1 and CDR2 are MNHEY and SMNVEV (reference sequence). The CDR3 sequence is 14 residues long. This chain's CDR3 is CASSLNRAPDTQYF. The DNA for the CDR3 is TGTGCCAGCAGTTTAAACAGGGCACCAGATACGCAGTATTTT.

This clone was counted at least ten times. The V and J genes are TRBV5-1 and TRBJ2-2; D is ambiguous. V lost 2 bases and J 1 base, leaving 3 bases between the germline ends. Germline CDR1 is SGHRS and CDR2 is YFSETQ. The CDR3 runs 13 residues. In nucleotides, the CDR3 is TGCGCCAGCAGCTTTGAGAACACCGGGGAGCTGTTTTTT. This gives the protein CASSFENTGELFF.

Many counts were recorded for this clone. J is TRBJ2-3 and V is TRBV21-1. TRBV21-1 is a pseudogene locus. The CDR3 totals 17 residues. The CDR3 sequence is CASSKEGPQGGTDTQYF. The CDR3 nucleotides are TGTGCCAGCAGCAAAGAAGGGCCCCAGGGGGGGACAGATACGCAGTATTTT.

This clone was picked up a small number of times. V gene TRBV5-1 combines with J gene TRBJ1-4; D is undetermined. Germline V lookup: CDR1 SGHRS, CDR2 YFSETQ. Trimming removed 0 bases from V and 0 bases from J, with 12 bases in between. The length of the CDR3 is 17 residues. The CDR3 is CASSLASGVATNEKLFF. The DNA for the CDR3 is TGCGCCAGCAGCTTGGCGTCTGGAGTTGCAACTAATGAAAAACTGTTTTTT.

Points on this clone: Other DNA sequences of this sample code for an identical CDR3. The chain combines TRBV27 with TRBJ2-1; either TRBD1 or TRBD2 may fit D (5 bases each). V lost 3 bases and J lost 2, with 8 bases in between. The CDR3 sequence is 14 residues long. Germline CDR1 MNHEY, CDR2 SMNVEV (reference sequence). The CDR3 coding sequence is TGTGCCAGCAGTTTCAGGGACCCCTACAATGAGCAGTTCTTC. Protein: CASSFRDPYNEQFF.

V usage is TRBV30 and J usage is TRBJ1-1; D remains unclear. Looked up from germline, CDR1 is GTSNPN and CDR2 is SVGIG (reference sequence). The CDR3 loop spans 11 amino acids. Trimming removed 5 bases at V and 10 bases at J, with 14 bases between. The CDR3 DNA reads as TGTGCCTGGTGGAGGAGAGGTTCAGCTTTCTTT. The encoded protein is CAWWRRGSAFF.

This chain connects TRBV7-9 to TRBJ2-7; D remains ambiguous. This CDR3 has 12 amino acids. Germline CDR1 reads SEHNR; CDR2 reads FQNEAQ (reference sequence). Trimming removed 1 base from V and 4 bases from J, with 5 bases in between. The CDR3 sequence is CASSLESYEQYF. CDR3 coding DNA: TGTGCCAGCAGCTTAGAGTCGTACGAGCAGTACTTC. The full variable domain, completed using reference TRBV7-9 and TRBJ2-7, is DTGVSQNPRHKITKRGQNVTFRCDPISEHNRLYWYRQTLGQGPEFLTYFQNEAQLEKSRLLSDRFSAERPKGSFSTLEIQRTEQGDSAMYLCASSLESYEQYFGPGTRLTVT.

This clone was counted a few times. The rearrangement uses TRBV11-2 and TRBJ1-3; 9 bases are shared with TRBD1. The trim removed 0 bases at V and 0 bases at J, leaving 6 bases unmatched. CDR1 is SGHAT, CDR2 FQNNGV, per germline. The CDR3 runs to 18 residues. This CDR3 reads CASSLDSRDRDSGNTIYF. DNA for the CDR3: TGTGCCAGCAGCTTAGACAGCCGGGACAGGGACTCTGGAAACACCATATATTTT.

This clone has more than one count but fewer than ten. The chain links TRBV19 to TRBJ1-2; D possibly corresponds to TRBD1 (5 bases). The CDR3 runs 12 residues. Germline loops: CDR1 LNHDA, CDR2 SQIVND (reference sequence). The V and J ends lost 7 bases and 5 bases respectively, with 11 bases between them. The CDR3 spells CASTSGLYGYTF. Here the CDR3 DNA reads TGTGCCAGTACCTCAGGGCTTTATGGCTACACCTTC.

V usage is TRBV7-8 and J usage is TRBJ2-5; 8 bases fit TRBD2. This CDR3 has 14 residues. CDR1 and CDR2 (germline): SGHVS, FQNEAQ. V lost 7 bases and J lost 5; bases outside the gene matches: 9. The CDR3 spells CASTGLAHPETQYF. The CDR3 nucleotides are TGTGCCAGCACCGGACTAGCCCACCCTGAGACCCAGTACTTC.

This clone is large by share. The chain uses TRBV5-4 and TRBJ2-2; 9 nucleotides align to TRBD2. The V segment lost 4 bases and the J segment 6 bases; nucleotides outside the gene matches: 10. The CDR3 spans 16 residues. The germline gives CDR1 SGHNT, CDR2 YYREEE (reference sequence). The CDR3 sequence is CASSAFGTSLSGELFF. The CDR3 DNA sequence: TGTGCCAGCAGCGCGTTTGGGACTAGCCTCTCCGGGGAGCTGTTTTTT.

This chain links TRBV19 with TRBJ2-2; D perhaps matches TRBD1 (7 bases). The CDR3 covers 14 residues. Per the germline V gene, CDR1 is LNHDA and CDR2 is SQIVND (reference sequence). Deletions cut 10 bases from V and 4 bases from J, with 16 bases between. The CDR3 nucleotides read TGTGCCACCTCCCCAGGGGGGCTCACCGGGGAGCTGTTTTTT. Its protein product is CATSPGGLTGELFF.

This clone showed up just a few times. The chain links TRBV5-1 to TRBJ2-7, with D maybe TRBD1 (6 bases). CDR1 is SGHRS, CDR2 YFSETQ, per germline. The CDR3 loop spans 16 amino acids. With 2 bases removed from V and 1 base from J, the gap between germline ends came to 16 bases. CDR3 DNA: TGCGCCAGCAGCTTAGGTACAGGGTTTTCGTCCTACGAGCAGTACTTC. It translates to CASSLGTGFSSYEQYF.

This clone turned up a few times. The chain has TRBV4-3 and TRBJ2-1; no definite D call. V dropped 0 bases and J dropped 8 bases, with 17 bases sitting between them. Germline-derived CDR1 and CDR2 are LGHNA and YSLEER. The CDR3 contains 16 residues. CDR3 sequence reads: CASSQDGPPLVDEQFF. The CDR3 DNA sequence: TGCGCCAGCAGCCAAGATGGACCCCCGCTAGTCGATGAGCAGTTCTTC.

This clone was seen a few times. The gene calls are TRBV6-5 and TRBJ2-1; no reliable D call. The CDR3 extends over 12 amino acids. V was shortened by 0 bases and J by 9 bases, with 6 bases between the two germline ends. Germline V gene data show CDR1 as MNHEY and CDR2 as SVGAGI. The CDR3 region has the DNA TGTGCCAGCAGTTACTCGCTGGGTGAGCAGTTCTTC. Translation gives CASSYSLGEQFF.

The chain carries TRBV5-6 and TRBJ2-7; D is unclear. V was trimmed by 4 bases and J by 2 bases, leaving 10 bases between them. CDR3 length: 13 amino acids. The V gene's germline CDR1 is SGHDT and CDR2 YYEEEE. CDR3: CASSPGDPYEQYF. The CDR3 bases are TGTGCCAGCAGCCCTGGAGATCCCTACGAGCAGTACTTC. Together with reference TRBV5-6 and TRBJ2-7, the CDR3 gives the full variable domain: DAGVTQSPTHLIKTRGQQVTLRCSPKSGHDTVSWYQQALGQGPQFIFQYYEEEERQRGNFPDRFSGHQFPNYSSELNVNALLLGDSALYLCASSPGDPYEQYFGPGTRLTVT.

This clone turned up a few times. This chain links TRBV10-3 with TRBJ2-7; 8 bases line up with TRBD1. The CDR3 runs to 12 residues. The germline V gene encodes CDR1 ENHRY and CDR2 SYGVKD. The V and J ends lost 4 bases and 6 bases, in that order; junction bases with no gene match: 2. CDR3 loop: CAISAGQAEQYF. DNA for the CDR3: TGTGCCATCAGTGCGGGACAGGCCGAGCAGTACTTC.

The rearrangement uses TRBV7-2 and TRBJ1-2, with D possibly matching TRBD1 (6 bases). CDR3 length: 12 amino acids. Trimming pared 5 bases from V and 4 bases from J, leaving 8 bases between. The germline CDR1 and CDR2 sequences are SGHTA and FQGNSA. This CDR3 is CASSPDSYGYTF. In nucleotides, the CDR3 is TGTGCCAGCAGCCCGGACAGCTATGGCTACACCTTC.

This clone showed up just a few times. This rearrangement joins TRBV25-1 to TRBJ1-5, with D perhaps TRBD1 (5 bases). V shed 2 bases and J shed 2 bases, with 7 bases lying between them. The CDR3 runs to 14 residues. Per germline, CDR1 MGHDK and CDR2 SYGVNS. The chain's CDR3 is CASSETQGNQPQHF. CDR3 nucleotide sequence: TGTGCCAGCAGTGAAACACAGGGCAATCAGCCCCAGCATTTT.

The chain recombines TRBV6-5 with TRBJ1-2; no firm D call. Germline assignment: CDR1 MNHEY and CDR2 SVGAGI. The CDR3 length is 13 residues. The ends were cut back, 2 bases at V and 7 bases at J, with 11 bases in the middle. The CDR3 nucleotides read TGTGCCAGCAGTTACCAGACCGACTCTGGCTACACCTTC. Encoded protein: CASSYQTDSGYTF.

This clone was picked up a small number of times. V gene TRBV30 combines with J gene TRBJ1-1; 8 bases map to TRBD1. The CDR3 has 13 amino acids. CDR1 is GTSNPN, CDR2 SVGIG, per germline (reference sequence). Trimming at V came to 5 bases and at J to 1 base, leaving 3 bases not matched to a gene. The CDR3: CAWGTGWNTEAFF. The CDR3 region has the DNA TGTGCCTGGGGGACAGGCTGGAACACTGAAGCTTTCTTT.